One and the same sample provided the 13 T cell receptor beta chains below, sequenced in a study of T cell responses to AZD1222 COVID-19 vaccine (dated by TCRdb to the early 2020s). The time point label, read with the paper, signifies: baseline before first vaccination. Libraries came from the immunoSEQ multiplex PCR assay. Entries here come from immuneACCESS through TCRdb and include only in-frame sequences with V and J called. Some clones fail to appear in such tables; in the studies checked, an unresolved V gene covers under half of the shortfall, and the cause of the remainder is unknown. This sample holds 150,000 to 200,000 clones; about 93% were observed only once. The ten most abundant clones make up approximately 0.6% of the sample. The source was peripheral blood, collected on day 0 of AZD1222 vaccination. These receptors were taken from an adult in good health.

As DNA, the CDR3 is TGCGCCAGCAGCCAATTATCGGGGTACACAGATACGCAGTATTTT. Amino acid sequence: CASSQLSGYTDTQYF. The chain is built from TRBV4-1 and TRBJ2-3, with a tentative D call TRBD2 (5 bases). This CDR3 has 15 amino acids. CDR1 and CDR2 from the germline V gene are MGHRA and YSYEKL. V shed 2 bases and J shed 2 bases, with 11 bases lying between them.

CDR3 sequence reads: CASSRDWSSYNEQFF. The CDR3 DNA reads as TGTGCCAGCAGCCGTGACTGGTCCTCCTACAATGAGCAGTTCTTC. V and J are TRBV11-1 and TRBJ2-1; D remains ambiguous. Germline assignment: CDR1 SGHAT and CDR2 FQDESV (reference sequence). The length of the CDR3 is 15 residues. Trimming took off 5 bases at V and 0 bases at J, with 11 bases between the two ends.

V gene TRBV6-5 combines with J gene TRBJ2-7, with D maybe TRBD1 (6 bases). Germline lookup yields CDR1 MNHEY and CDR2 SVGAGI. The CDR3 spans 14 residues. Deletions cut 8 bases from V and 1 base from J, with 15 bases between. The CDR3 sequence: CASRVQGRSYEQYF. As DNA, the CDR3 is TGTGCCAGCCGGGTACAGGGCCGGTCCTACGAGCAGTACTTC.

The chain carries TRBV27 and TRBJ2-1; 8 bases map to TRBD1. The CDR3 runs to 14 residues. The V segment lost 5 bases and the J segment 9 bases; nucleotides outside the gene matches: 9. The germline V gene encodes CDR1 MNHEY and CDR2 SMNVEV (reference sequence). This CDR3 is CASSPPGQVREQFF. In DNA, the CDR3 is TGTGCCAGCAGTCCGCCGGGACAGGTACGTGAGCAGTTCTTC.

The count of this clone is one. This sequence joins TRBV9 and TRBJ1-3; TRBD1 is a possible D gene (5 bases). V was shortened by 3 bases and J by 4 bases, with 8 bases between the two germline ends. This CDR3 has 13 residues. Looked up from germline, CDR1 is SGDLS and CDR2 is YYNGEE. CDR3 bases: TGTGCCAGCAGCGCGACAGCAGGAAACACCATATATTTT. Translating it yields CASSATAGNTIYF.

The chain has TRBV11-2 and TRBJ1-2; D unresolved. There are 15 residues in the CDR3. Germline CDR1 reads SGHAT; CDR2 reads FQNNGV. Trimming removed 0 bases from V and 8 bases from J, with 16 bases in between. CDR3 in amino acids: CASSLDSSVSVGYTF. As DNA, the CDR3 is TGTGCCAGCAGCTTAGATTCATCAGTCTCGGTCGGCTACACCTTC.

V gene TRBV27 combines with J gene TRBJ2-1, with no clear D. Germline V gene sequence: CDR1 MNHEY, CDR2 SMNVEV (reference sequence). Trimming removed 3 bases from V and 0 bases from J, with 9 bases in between. The CDR3 is 15 amino acids. CDR3 region: CASSFLGLSYNEQFF. The CDR3 bases are TGTGCCAGCAGTTTTCTGGGCCTCTCCTACAATGAGCAGTTCTTC.

V usage is TRBV7-3 and J usage is TRBJ2-1; D unresolved. CDR1 SGHTA and CDR2 FQGTGA come from the germline V gene. The V end lost 4 bases, the J end lost 5 bases, and 9 bases lay between the germline ends. The length of the CDR3 is 13 residues. The CDR3 loop reads CASSSLDHNEQFF. DNA for the CDR3: TGTGCCAGCAGCTCCCTCGACCACAATGAGCAGTTCTTC.

This clone was detected a few times. The V and J genes are TRBV6-1 and TRBJ2-7, with 11 bases lining up with TRBD2. Trimming removed 1 base from V and 3 bases from J; junction bases left unmatched: 2. Germline CDR1 reads MNHNS; CDR2 reads SASEGT. The CDR3 covers 15 residues. CDR3 region: CASSEGTSGSYEQYF. DNA of the CDR3: TGTGCCAGCAGTGAAGGAACTAGCGGGAGCTACGAGCAGTACTTC.

This clone has only one observation. V gene TRBV11-3 combines with J gene TRBJ2-1, with D perhaps TRBD2 (5 bases). V gave up 0 bases and J gave up 10 bases, with 10 bases separating them. Germline V gene data show CDR1 as SGHNT and CDR2 as YENEEA. There are 13 residues in the CDR3. CDR3 sequence: CASSLEAGGEQFF. The CDR3 nucleotides read TGTGCCAGCAGCTTAGAGGCGGGCGGGGAGCAGTTCTTC.

The genes are TRBV29-1 and TRBJ2-1, with D tentatively TRBD2 (5 bases). The CDR3 totals 12 residues. Per the germline V gene, CDR1 is SQVTM and CDR2 is ANQGSEA. With 7 bases removed from V and 9 bases from J, the gap between germline ends came to 16 bases. CDR3 coding DNA: TGCAGCGCCGGACTCCGCGAGGGTGAGCAGTTCTTC. This gives the protein CSAGLREGEQFF.

This clone is a singleton in its sample. The rearrangement links TRBV6-5 to TRBJ1-1; TRBD1 might be the D (5 bases). Germline CDR1 is MNHEY and CDR2 is SVGAGI. This CDR3 comprises 12 residues. V was clipped by 9 bases and J by 1 base, with 9 bases between them. CDR3 amino acids: CASARGNTEAFF. In DNA, the CDR3 is TGTGCCAGTGCGAGGGGGAACACTGAAGCTTTCTTT.

The J gene is TRBJ2-1, the V gene TRBV28; 9 bases agree with TRBD2. CDR1 is MDHEN and CDR2 is SYDVKM in the germline V gene. With 6 bases clipped from V and 7 bases from J, the junction kept 13 bases outside the gene matches. This CDR3 has 16 residues. The CDR3 DNA is TGTGCCAGCAGCCCCCTAAGGACTAGCGAATTTAATGAGCAGTTCTTC. It codes for CASSPLRTSEFNEQFF.